The 11 T cell receptor delta chains listed next were all sequenced from one sample in a study of γδ T cells in repeated Plasmodium falciparum infection. Gammadelta T cells were flow-sorted from PBMC into Vgamma9/Vdelta2+ and Vdelta2-negative populations for bulk analysis. TCRdb reprocessed the multiplex PCR reads using CATT. The data contain 85,000 to 90,000 delta-chain clones, about 1.5% of them seen just once; the ten biggest clones take up more than 7%. Source material: gamma-delta T cells from blood. These TCRs come from a pool of human donors (malaria-infected and uninfected, not separated).

This clone was seen a few times. One base separates it from a far larger clone, so it is likely a read error. This CDR3 is also generated by other DNA sequences in the sample. V usage is TRDV2 and J usage is TRDJ1; 7 bases are a match to TRDD3. As TCRdb names no J gene, one was assigned here on the basis of a DNA match to germline. V lost 4 bases and J lost 8; bases outside the gene matches: 6. This CDR3 has 12 amino acids. CDR1 and CDR2 from the germline V gene are GEAIGNYY and EKD. The CDR3 here is CACDLGVSKLIF. CDR3 DNA: TGTGCCTGTGATCTGGGGGTTAGCAAACTCATCTTT.

For this clone: Relative to the germline gene, one junction end is altered; a read error may explain this. V and J are TRDV1 and TRDJ1; 8 nucleotides line up with TRDD3. CDR1 is TSWWSYY and CDR2 is QGS in the germline V gene. CDR3 length: 19 residues. CDR3 region: CALGEQRYWGPRHTDKRIF. Written as DNA, the CDR3 is TGTGCTCTTGGGGAACAAAGATACTGGGGGCCGCGACACACCGATAAACGCATCTTT.

In its sample, this clone was seen a few times. The TCRdb record carries a much larger clone's protein, which differs from this DNA's translation at residue 21; a read error is the likely cause, and the protein listed here is the DNA translation. The rearrangement joins TRDV1 to TRDJ1; D possibly uses TRDD2 or TRDD3 (5 bases each). Germline matching of the DNA provided the J gene here, since TCRdb leaves it blank. Germline V gene lookup returns CDR1 TSWWSYY and CDR2 QGS. CDR3 length equals 25 residues. The CDR3 sequence: CALGELLTALPGVLEVTLYTGKLIF. Written as DNA, the CDR3 is TGTGCTCTTGGGGAACTGTTGACAGCCCTACCCGGTGTACTGGAGGTCACACTGTACACCGGTAAACTCATCTTT.

Remarks on this clone: Only one base separates this from a far larger clonotype, so it likely reflects a read error. The sample contains more than one DNA sequence encoding this CDR3. The V gene is given as TRDV2, and no J gene call is available; TRDD3 is taken as the D call from the table, unchecked against the DNA. Per the germline V gene, CDR1 is GEAIGNYY and CDR2 is EKD. The CDR3 has 18 amino acids. The chain's CDR3 is CACDTGWGIRWDTRQMFF. For the CDR3, the DNA is TGTGCCTGTGACACCGGATGGGGGATACGCTGGGACACCCGACAGATGTTCTTC.

In this sample, this clone turned up a few times. A far more abundant clone sits one base away, making this likely a read error. Distinct nucleotide sequences in the sample also encode this CDR3. Here the V gene is TRDV1, but the J gene went uncalled; the table's D call, TRDD3, was not checked against the DNA. This CDR3 region has 22 residues. The V gene's germline CDR1 is TSWWSYY and CDR2 QGS. CDR3 nucleotides: TGTGCTCTCCATTCCTCTAGTCTTCCTAGCTGGGGGATACTCCCTCGGGTCGATAAGCTCATCTTT. Protein: CALHSSSLPSWGILPRVDKLIF.

Worth noting for this clone: TCRdb lists the protein of a much larger clone for this DNA, which differs at residue 10, so this is likely a read error; the protein given here is translated from the DNA itself. The V call is TRDV2, the J call TRDJ1, with D possibly being TRDD3 (6 bases). Assignment of the J gene here rests on matching the DNA to germline, because TCRdb gives none. The CDR3 has 14 residues. CDR1 is GEAIGNYY and CDR2 is EKD in the germline V gene. CDR3 coding DNA: TGTGCCTGTGACCATGGGGATTACACCGGTAAACTCATCTTT. This gives the protein CACDHGDYTGKLIF.

This clone was detected a few times. The protein in TCRdb stems from a much larger clone and differs at residue 3 from this DNA's translation, likely a read error; here the protein is translated from the DNA. The rearrangement joins TRDV1 to TRDJ1; 9 bases fit TRDD3. There are 15 residues in the CDR3. Germline CDR1 is TSWWSYY and CDR2 is QGS. The CDR3 DNA reads TGTGCTCGTGGGGAACCCTGGGGGATGCGTGGTACACTCATCTTT. Amino acids: CARGEPWGMRGTLIF.

This clone appeared a few times. This likely traces to a read error, being one base from a far larger clone. Other DNA sequences of this sample code for an identical CDR3. The rearrangement links TRDV2 to TRDJ3; 10 bases match TRDD3. The J gene, not given by TCRdb, was assigned here from a germline match of the nucleotide sequence. Germline CDR1 and CDR2: GEAIGNYY and EKD. This CDR3 region has 22 residues. The CDR3 DNA follows: TGCGCCTGTGACACTCCAGACCTCTGGGGGATAAAGGGCTCCTGGGACACCCGACAGATGTTTTTC. Translated: CACDTPDLWGIKGSWDTRQMFF.

On this clone: It differs at one base from a far larger clone, so likely a read error. The same CDR3 arises from other DNA sequences in this sample as well. No J gene was named, though the V gene is TRDV2; the table's D gene call, TRDD3, was not cross checked with the DNA. The CDR3 runs to 23 residues. Germline V CDR1 and CDR2: GEAIGNYY, EKD. CDR3 sequence reads: CACDTIDSSWKTGDVTATDKLIF. CDR3 nucleotide sequence: TGTGCCTGTGACACCATTGACTCTTCCTGGAAGACTGGGGATGTTACGGCGACCGATAAACTCATCTTC.

This clone showed up just a few times. A read error is likely here: a far larger clone is one base away. This sequence joins TRDV2 and TRDJ3, with 8 bases that match TRDD3. No J segment appears in TCRdb, so it was assigned here by matching the sequence to germline. This CDR3 spans 20 amino acids. Germline loops: CDR1 GEAIGNYY, CDR2 EKD. The CDR3 nucleotides read TGTGCCTGTGACACCGGGGTACTGGGGGCCAGCTCCTGGGACACCCGGCAGATGTTTTTC. As protein: CACDTGVLGASSWDTRQMFF.

To note about this clone: TCRdb attributes to this sequence the protein of a much larger clone, which differs from the DNA translation at residue 6; a read error is likely, and the protein displayed is translated from the DNA. V is TRDV1 and J is TRDJ1; 12 bases are a match to TRDD3. The J gene was not available in TCRdb and was assigned here by matching the DNA to germline segments. After removal of 3 bases from V and 0 bases from J, the junction contained 14 bases not matched to a gene. This CDR3 contains 20 residues. Germline-derived CDR1 and CDR2 are TSWWSYY and QGS. The CDR3 sequence: CALGDWRAGGYELYTDKLIF. CDR3 sequence (DNA): TGTGCTCTTGGGGACTGGAGAGCTGGGGGATACGAGTTGTACACCGATAAACTCATCTTT.